This TCR beta chain derives from a study of OX40 agonist ivuxolimab in advanced cancers. This clone has only one observation. The identical CDR3 is also encoded by other nucleotide sequences in the sample. The repertoire was sequenced with immunoSEQ multiplex PCR; TCRdb's copy has only in-frame clones and lacks some. Among some 26,000 clones listed, 85% were seen once. This clonotype was obtained from an adult with an advanced solid tumor such as melanoma, head and neck, liver or kidney cancer. Sequenced here: CD4+ or CD8+ T cells sorted from blood, sampled in a trial of the OX40 agonist ivuxolimab.

For the CDR3, the DNA is TGTGCCACCAGCAGAGATCTGGGGGGCAATCAGCCCCAGCATTTT. Encoded protein: CATSRDLGGNQPQHF. The rearrangement joins TRBV15 to TRBJ1-5; D may be TRBD1 (5 bases). Germline V lookup: CDR1 LNHNV, CDR2 YYDKDF (reference sequence). Trimming removed 0 bases at V and 2 bases at J, with 8 bases between. This CDR3 is built from 15 residues.